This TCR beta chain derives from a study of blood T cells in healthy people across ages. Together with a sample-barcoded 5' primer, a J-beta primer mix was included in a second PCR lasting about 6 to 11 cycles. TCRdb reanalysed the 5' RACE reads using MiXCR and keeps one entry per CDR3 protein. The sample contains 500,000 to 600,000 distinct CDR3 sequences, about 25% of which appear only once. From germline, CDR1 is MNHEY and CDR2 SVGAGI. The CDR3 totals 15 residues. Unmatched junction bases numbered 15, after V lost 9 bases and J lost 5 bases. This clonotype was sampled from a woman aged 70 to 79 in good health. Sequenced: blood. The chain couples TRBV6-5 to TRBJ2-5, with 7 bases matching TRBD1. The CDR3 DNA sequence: TGTGCCAGAAGTACTGGGACAGCGCCATGGGAGACCCAGTACTTC. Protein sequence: CARSTGTAPWETQYF.